This T cell receptor beta chain was identified in a study of T-cell reconstitution after alpha-beta-depleted transplantation in children. Per germline, CDR1 DFQATT and CDR2 SNEGSKA (reference sequence). This CDR3 contains 20 residues. J lost 0 bases, V lost 0 bases, and 11 bases had no gene match. Unique molecular identifiers were used to barcode this TCRbeta library. A single record per CDR3 protein comes from TCRdb applying MiXCR to the PCR reads. The sample yields 540,000 or so distinct CDR3 sequences, under 30% seen once. The sample was PBMCs, mostly from graft donor cells, taken 360 days after TCRalphabeta/CD19-depleted stem cell transplant. The chain joins TRBV20-1 to TRBJ2-1, with TRBD2 identical over 13 bases. The source is a boy younger than two who had a stem cell transplant for acute myeloid leukemia, so the T cells may come from the graft donor. The CDR3 sequence: CSARDTRTSGGPSSYNEQFF. In DNA form, the CDR3 reads TGCAGTGCTAGAGATACCCGGACTAGCGGGGGCCCGAGCTCCTACAATGAGCAGTTCTTC.